This T cell receptor (beta chain) derives from a study of blood T cell repertoires in COVID-19. TCRdb's copy holds only in-frame clones and misses some; the assay was immunoSEQ multiplex PCR. The profile shows some 180,000 clones, approximately 91% of them singletons. What was sequenced was peripheral blood. The source is a man aged 35-49 years with acute or convalescent COVID-19.

CDR3 nucleotides: TGTGCCAGCAGTGAAGGGGGCCCGGTTCAGAGTGCTTTCTTT. Its protein is CASSEGGPVQSAFF. The J gene is TRBJ1-1, the V gene TRBV6-1, with TRBD1 as a possible D gene (5 bases). Germline CDR1 and CDR2: MNHNS and SASEGT. Trimming took 1 base from V and 11 from J, leaving 17 bases between them. The CDR3 contains 14 residues.